The 18 T cell receptor beta chains below come from one sample, sequenced in a study of T cell responses to AZD1222 COVID-19 vaccine. The protocol was immunoSEQ multiplex PCR, while the TCRdb copy is restricted to in-frame clones and leaves out a portion. The sample consists of tens of thousands of clones, 88% of them appearing once. The sample in question was peripheral blood, obtained on day 0 of MenACWY control vaccination. These receptors were taken from an adult in good health.

This clone was seen just once. The chain is built from TRBV3-1 (or the pseudogene TRBV3-2) and TRBJ2-7; TRBD1 aligns across 11 bases. Germline CDR1 and CDR2: LGHDT and YNNKEL (reference sequence). Trimming at V came to 4 bases and at J to 7 bases, leaving 15 bases not matched to a gene. The CDR3 sequence is 17 residues long. This chain's CDR3 is CASSRDNSGTGGREQYF. The CDR3 region has the DNA TGTGCCAGCAGCCGAGACAATTCCGGGACAGGGGGACGGGAGCAGTACTTC.

V is TRBV7-9 and J is TRBJ2-1; D gene unclear. This CDR3 has 17 residues. V was pared by 7 bases and J by 0 bases, with 19 bases between. Germline lookup yields CDR1 SEHNR and CDR2 FQNEAQ (reference sequence). CDR3 bases: TGTGCCAGCACCGTTCTTCCGGGCCGGAGCTCCTACAATGAGCAGTTCTTC. Amino acid sequence: CASTVLPGRSSYNEQFF.

The V and J genes are TRBV6-6 and TRBJ2-1; D is uncertain. Germline CDR1 and CDR2: MNHNY and SVGAGI (reference sequence). The CDR3 covers 15 residues. Trimming took 6 bases from V and 2 from J, leaving 14 bases between them. CDR3 protein: CASSLLGSPYNEQFF. The DNA of the CDR3 is TGTGCCAGCAGCCTCCTCGGGTCCCCCTACAATGAGCAGTTCTTC.

V and J are TRBV4-2 and TRBJ2-3; the match to TRBD2 covers 14 bases. CDR3 length: 20 residues. Trimming removed 4 bases from V and 0 bases from J; junction bases left unmatched: 12. Germline V gene sequence: CDR1 LGHNA, CDR2 YNFKEQ. CDR3 in amino acids: CASSLPGLAGDLLSTDTQYF. The CDR3 coding sequence is TGTGCCAGCAGCCTTCCGGGACTAGCGGGGGACCTCCTTAGCACAGATACGCAGTATTTT.

As concerns this clone: Distinct nucleotide sequences in the sample also encode this CDR3. CDR3 protein: CASGLVQARDTEAFF. The CDR3 DNA is TGTGCTAGTGGTTTGGTACAGGCCAGGGACACTGAAGCTTTCTTT. The chain uses TRBV12-5 and TRBJ1-1, with a possible D match to TRBD1 (5 bases). V lost 0 bases and J 3 bases, leaving 11 bases between the germline ends. The V gene's germline CDR1 is LGHNT and CDR2 FRNRAP. The CDR3 is 15 residues long.

This clone was observed a few times. Other DNA sequences of this sample code for an identical CDR3. The V gene is TRBV7-2, the J gene TRBJ2-1; 9 bases match TRBD2. The length of the CDR3 is 16 residues. V lost 1 base, J lost 1 base, and 2 bases stayed unmatched. Germline-derived CDR1 and CDR2 are SGHTA and FQGNSA. The CDR3 spells CASSLGGGASYNEQFF. DNA for the CDR3: TGTGCCAGCAGCTTAGGCGGGGGGGCATCCTACAATGAGCAGTTCTTC.

This chain uses TRBV5-1 with TRBJ1-1, with D unclear. The CDR3 contains 15 residues. With 0 bases removed from V and 0 bases from J, the gap between germline ends came to 9 bases. CDR1 and CDR2 (germline): SGHRS, YFSETQ. The CDR3 DNA follows: TGCGCCAGCAGCTTGGAAGGCAGCTTGAACACTGAAGCTTTCTTT. Protein: CASSLEGSLNTEAFF.

To note about this clone: Compared with germline, one end of the junction differs, possibly owing to a read error. The V call is TRBV6-6, the J call TRBJ1-5; TRBD1 matches at 7 bases. Germline CDR1 and CDR2: MNHNY and SVGAGI (reference sequence). The CDR3 is 15 residues long. CDR3 region: CASSHSGQDNQPQHF. Here the CDR3 DNA reads TGTGCCAGCAGTCACTCCGGACAGGACAATCAGCCCCAGCATTTT.

The chain links TRBV25-1 to TRBJ1-6; tentatively, D is TRBD1 (5 bases). With 0 bases removed from V and 12 bases from J, the gap between germline ends came to 9 bases. The CDR3 contains 13 residues. Germline V gene lookup returns CDR1 MGHDK and CDR2 SYGVNS. The CDR3 DNA is TGTGCCAGCAGTGAATATATGGGGGAACCCCTCCACTTT. It codes for CASSEYMGEPLHF.

The rearrangement links TRBV5-1 to TRBJ1-1; no clear D gene. The V end lost 0 bases, the J end lost 1 base, and 7 bases lay between the germline ends. Germline loops: CDR1 SGHRS, CDR2 YFSETQ. This CDR3 contains 14 residues. CDR3 DNA: TGCGCCAGCAGCTTGGGGACGACGAACACTGAAGCTTTCTTT. Its protein product is CASSLGTTNTEAFF.

The gene calls are TRBV18 and TRBJ1-3; TRBD1 might be the D (5 bases). From germline, CDR1 is KGHSH and CDR2 LQKENI. V gave up 4 bases and J gave up 1 base, with 14 bases separating them. The CDR3 is 16 amino acids. CDR3 sequence reads: CASSRDLDWSGNTIYF. CDR3 nucleotides: TGTGCCAGCTCACGGGACCTAGATTGGTCTGGAAACACCATATATTTT.

V usage is TRBV4-2 and J usage is TRBJ2-2; weak D call: TRBD2 (6 bases). Trimming left V 1 base short and J 0 bases short, with 9 bases between. This CDR3 has 16 residues. Looked up from germline, CDR1 is LGHNA and CDR2 is YNFKEQ. The CDR3 is CASSQVGGSNTGELFF. In DNA, the CDR3 is TGTGCCAGCAGCCAAGTGGGGGGTTCGAACACCGGGGAGCTGTTTTTT.

This sequence joins TRBV13 and TRBJ2-5, with D perhaps matching TRBD1 (6 bases). V lost 5 bases, J lost 0 bases, and 16 bases lay in between. CDR3 length: 16 amino acids. Germline lookup yields CDR1 PRHDT and CDR2 FYEKMQ (reference sequence). The CDR3 spells CASSPPQGTYQETQYF. The CDR3 bases are TGTGCCAGCAGCCCCCCTCAGGGGACGTACCAAGAGACCCAGTACTTC. The full variable domain, completed using reference TRBV13 and TRBJ2-5, is AAGVIQSPRHLIKEKRETATLKCYPIPRHDTVYWYQQGPGQDPQFLISFYEKMQSDKGSIPDRFSAQQFSDYHSELNMSSLELGDSALYFCASSPPQGTYQETQYFGPGTRLLVL.

The chain links TRBV3-1 (or the pseudogene TRBV3-2) to TRBJ2-7; no definite D call. Looked up from germline, CDR1 is LGHDT and CDR2 is YNNKEL (reference sequence). Between the trimmed V and J ends, which lost 3 bases and 3 bases, there was a span of 9 bases. This CDR3 comprises 13 residues. The CDR3 protein is CASSHGRDYEQYF. CDR3 DNA: TGTGCCAGCAGCCACGGACGTGACTACGAGCAGTACTTC.

This chain's CDR3 is CASSLGQGSSILGYTF. In DNA form, the CDR3 reads TGTGCCAGCAGCTTAGGACAGGGGAGCTCTATTCTCGGCTACACCTTC. The chain couples TRBV5-4 to TRBJ1-2, with 9 bases matching TRBD1. The CDR3 spans 16 residues. The ends lost 2 bases at V and 8 bases at J; junction bases unmatched: 13. The germline V gene has CDR1 SGHNT and CDR2 YYREEE (reference sequence). Together with reference TRBV5-4 and TRBJ1-2, the CDR3 gives the full variable domain: ETGVTQSPTHLIKTRGQQVTLRCSSQSGHNTVSWYQQALGQGPQFIFQYYREEENGRGNFPPRFSGLQFPNYSSELNVNALELDDSALYLCASSLGQGSSILGYTFGSGTRLTVV.

The rearrangement uses TRBV6-5 and TRBJ2-1, with 8 bases that match TRBD2. The V segment lost 11 bases and the J segment 12 bases; nucleotides outside the gene matches: 21. The CDR3 runs 15 residues. CDR1 and CDR2 (germline): MNHEY, SVGAGI. The CDR3 reads CAVSHLAGRHNAQFF. CDR3 DNA sequence: TGTGCCGTCAGTCACCTAGCGGGCCGCCATAACGCGCAGTTCTTC.

V usage is TRBV2 and J usage is TRBJ1-2, with 7 nucleotides matching TRBD1. The germline V gene has CDR1 SNHLY and CDR2 FYNNEI. J lost 4 bases, V lost 10 bases, and 12 bases had no gene match. The CDR3 totals 14 residues. The CDR3 bases are TGTGCCACCCAGACAGGGATTGATTTCTATGGCTACACCTTC. As protein: CATQTGIDFYGYTF.

The rearrangement joins TRBV2 to TRBJ2-7; D unresolved. Germline V gene sequence: CDR1 SNHLY, CDR2 FYNNEI. V shed 5 bases and J shed 0 bases, with 14 bases lying between them. This CDR3 has 15 residues. CDR3 in amino acids: CASSPRAAFSYEQYF. In DNA form, the CDR3 reads TGTGCCAGCAGTCCCCGGGCCGCATTCTCCTACGAGCAGTACTTC.